The 27 T cell receptor beta chains below come from one sample, sequenced in a study of glioma-infiltrating T cells. The iRepertoire nested amplicon-rescue multiplex PCR amplified TCR alpha and beta CDR3s from RNA. TCRdb fed the multiplex PCR reads into MiXCR, producing one record per CDR3 protein. The sample includes tens of thousands of distinct CDR3 sequences, approximately 42% seen only once; the top ten take 35% to 40%. The sample comprised glioma tissue, nonneoplastic brain tissue, or PBMCs (not recorded which). Receptors originate from a human donor with low-grade glioma or glioblastoma, undergoing nonglioma brain surgery, or in good health (not recorded which).

Regarding this clonotype: The CDR3 ends on some other residue instead of the conserved phenylalanine or tryptophan, so this is likely a read error. The V gene is TRBV4-2, the J gene TRBJ1-1; no firm D call. CDR3 size: 16 residues. The V gene lost 2 bases and the J gene lost 1 base, with 14 bases spanning the gap. Germline values: CDR1 LGHNA, CDR2 YNFKEQ. The CDR3 nucleotides read TGTGCCAGCAGCCAACGGGCGAGGGCCGGGAACACTGAAGCTTTCTCT. Translating it yields CASSQRARAGNTEAFS.

For this clonotype: As the CDR3 is not closed by the conserved phenylalanine or tryptophan, this likely results from a read error. The genes are TRBV4-1 and TRBJ2-3; D ambiguous. Germline CDR1 MGHRA, CDR2 YSYEKL. The CDR3 contains 15 residues. The germline V and J ends were trimmed by 1 base and 0 bases, with 8 bases remaining between them. CDR3 sequence: CASSQGLLSTDTQYH. CDR3 in DNA: TGCGCCAGCAGCCAAGGGCTCCTTAGCACAGATACGCAGTATCAT.

This clonotype came up once. This may be a read error: a much more frequent sequence differs by one nucleotide. The DNA of the CDR3 is TGTGCCAGCTCACAGACCCAGGTTAATTCCTCCAGCTCTGGAAACACCATATATTTT. The encoded protein is CASSQTQVNSSSSGNTIYF. The J gene is TRBJ1-3, the V gene TRBV18; D call uncertain. Germline CDR1 reads KGHSH; CDR2 reads LQKENI. V was pared by 4 bases and J by 0 bases, with 22 bases between. The CDR3 runs to 19 residues.

The sample holds a few counts of this clonotype. The CDR3 sequence is CASSPTGGGGWETQHF. CDR3 in DNA: TGTGCCAGCAGCCCTACCGGCGGGGGGGGGTGGGAGACCCAGCATTTT. The chain has TRBV7-3 and TRBJ1-5, with D possibly matching TRBD1 (5 bases). CDR1 and CDR2 (germline): SGHTA, FQGTGA. The V end was cut by 5 bases, the J end by 11 bases, with 25 bases between. CDR3 length: 16 residues.

With respect to this clonotype: The missing conserved phenylalanine or tryptophan at the end of this CDR3 makes a read error likely. The rearrangement joins TRBV28 to TRBJ1-2, with D hard to call. The CDR3 is 15 amino acids. Germline V lookup: CDR1 MDHEN, CDR2 SYDVKM. Trimming stripped 0 bases from V and 8 bases from J, with 16 bases between. For the CDR3, the DNA is TGTGCCAGCAGTTTATGGGGAATTGTGGGTTACGGCTACACCTAC. Translated, it gives CASSLWGIVGYGYTY.

This clonotype occurred many times. CDR3 sequence (DNA): TGTGCCACCAGTGGAGCCGGGACAGGGTTAATTAACGATGAGCAGTTCTTC. Translated, it gives CATSGAGTGLINDEQFF. The rearrangement joins TRBV24-1 to TRBJ2-1; TRBD1 aligns across 9 bases. The CDR3 contains 17 residues. CDR1 and CDR2 (germline): KGHDR, SFDVKD. Trimming took 5 bases from V and 8 from J; bases not matched to a gene: 15.

About this clonotype: The junction does not match germline at one end; this may be a read error. V and J are TRBV24-1 and TRBJ1-1; D is perhaps TRBD1 (5 bases). This CDR3 comprises 13 residues. The germline gives CDR1 KGHDR, CDR2 SFDVKD. CDR3 DNA: TGCGCCACCAGGGATCGGGGGGACACTGAAGCTTTCTTT. Translated, it gives CATRDRGDTEAFF.

V gene TRBV6-4 combines with J gene TRBJ1-5; the D is unclear. CDR3 length: 12 amino acids. V lost 2 bases and J lost 11, with 10 bases in between. The germline CDR1 and CDR2 sequences are MRHNA and SNTAGT. The CDR3 region is CASSDRVQTQHF. CDR3 bases: TGTGCCAGCAGTGACAGAGTCCAGACCCAGCATTTT.

On this clonotype: Possible read error: a much larger clone is one base away. This chain links TRBV19 with TRBJ2-5, with D possibly being TRBD1 (5 bases). The CDR3 has 14 residues. Germline lookup yields CDR1 LNHDA and CDR2 SQIVND (reference sequence). The germline V and J ends were trimmed by 4 bases and 4 bases, with 13 bases remaining between them. The DNA for the CDR3 is TGTGCCAGTAGTAAGACAGTGGGCGGAGAGACCCAGTACTTC. Translating gives CASSKTVGGETQYF.

This clonotype has a count of ten or more. The V and J genes are TRBV10-3 and TRBJ2-1, with 8 bases identical to TRBD2. V shed 7 bases, J shed 7 bases, and the junction held 12 bases outside the gene matches. Per germline, CDR1 ENHRY and CDR2 SYGVKD. This CDR3 contains 15 residues. This chain's CDR3 is CAIIRTSNLGNEQFF. CDR3 in DNA: TGTGCCATCATTCGGACTAGCAATCTGGGGAATGAGCAGTTCTTC.

As for this clonotype: Since no conserved phenylalanine or tryptophan closes the CDR3, a read error is the likely cause. It is unclear where the CDR3 begins or ends on the DNA, so no DNA is shown, and the CDR3 is as TCRdb lists it. The chain couples TRBV4-1 to TRBJ2-1; the table's TRBD2 call for D was not verified on the DNA. The CDR3 adds up to 14 amino acids, both ends counted. Germline assignment: CDR1 MGHRA and CDR2 YSYEKL. This CDR3 is CASSHAGGSNEPFC.

This clonotype was picked up many times. J is TRBJ2-5 and V is TRBV12-3 or TRBV12-4; D is ambiguous. CDR3 length equals 13 residues. The V end was cut by 3 bases, the J end by 2 bases, with 7 bases between. The CDR3 DNA sequence: TGTGCCAGCAGTTTGATGAAACAAGAGACCCAGTACTTC. The encoded protein is CASSLMKQETQYF.

Comments on this clonotype: Its ends do not fully match the called genes, so a read error is possible. The V call is TRBV7-2, the J call TRBJ2-7; no definite D call. This CDR3 comprises 15 residues. Looked up from germline, CDR1 is SGHTA and CDR2 is FQGNSA. The CDR3 protein is CASSQDLSRPYEQYF. As DNA, the CDR3 is TGCGCCAGCAGCCAAGACCTCTCGAGACCCTACGAGCAGTACTTC.

This clonotype appeared many times. This rearrangement joins TRBV19 to TRBJ2-7; tentatively, D is TRBD1 (5 bases). The CDR3 is 15 amino acids. Germline-derived CDR1 and CDR2 are LNHDA and SQIVND (reference sequence). V was cut by 0 bases and J by 3 bases, with 12 bases left in between. The CDR3 sequence: CASSIDHDRSYEQYF. In DNA form, the CDR3 reads TGTGCCAGTAGTATAGATCATGACAGAAGCTACGAGCAGTACTTC.

Many counts were recorded for this clonotype. This rearrangement joins TRBV15 to TRBJ2-1, with D unresolved. V lost 1 base and J 9 bases, leaving 19 bases between the germline ends. The CDR3 runs 16 residues. Looked up from germline, CDR1 is LNHNV and CDR2 is YYDKDF (reference sequence). This CDR3 reads CATSRVGVGFAGEQFF. CDR3 nucleotide sequence: TGTGCCACCAGCAGAGTCGGCGTTGGGTTCGCCGGTGAGCAGTTCTTC.

In its sample, this clonotype was seen many times. The chain joins TRBV29-1 to TRBJ2-5; D is ambiguous. Per the germline V gene, CDR1 is SQVTM and CDR2 is ANQGSEA. The CDR3 runs 10 residues. V was clipped by 2 bases and J by 5 bases, with 3 bases between them. CDR3 sequence: CSVESETQYF. In nucleotides, the CDR3 is TGCAGCGTTGAATCCGAGACCCAGTACTTC.

In the case of this clonotype: As the CDR3 is not closed by the conserved phenylalanine or tryptophan, this likely results from a read error. The V call is TRBV27, the J call TRBJ1-1, with D perhaps matching TRBD1 (5 bases). The germline V gene encodes CDR1 MNHEY and CDR2 SMNVEV (reference sequence). V was clipped by 4 bases and J by 7 bases, with 25 bases between them. This CDR3 is 17 amino acids long. The CDR3 bases are TGTGCCAGCAGTTCTTGGCAGGGAGGCCGTCTGAGCATTGAAGCTTTCTCT. Amino acids: CASSSWQGGRLSIEAFS.

This clonotype was counted only a few times. V gene TRBV30 combines with J gene TRBJ1-6; D gene uncertain. The CDR3 runs 13 residues. V was clipped by 7 bases and J by 10 bases, with 17 bases between them. The germline V gene has CDR1 GTSNPN and CDR2 SVGIG (reference sequence). The CDR3 region has the DNA TGTGCCTCGAAGCCGGTAGCACGGTCACCCCTCCACTTT. Encoded protein: CASKPVARSPLHF. The full variable domain, in which reference TRBV30 and TRBJ1-6 provide the parts outside the CDR3, is SQTIHQWPATLVQPVGSPLSLECTVEGTSNPNLYWYRQAAGRGLQLLFYSVGIGQISSEVPQNLSASRPQDRQFILSSKKLLLSDSGFYLCASKPVARSPLHFGNGTRLTVT.

This chain uses TRBV5-5 with TRBJ2-5, with D tentatively TRBD2 (5 bases). This CDR3 is built from 14 residues. Germline V lookup: CDR1 SGHKS, CDR2 YYEKEE (reference sequence). Deletions cut 4 bases from V and 5 bases from J, with 15 bases between. CDR3 residues: CASSLIGLVETQYF. DNA of the CDR3: TGTGCCAGCAGCCTAATCGGACTGGTGGAGACCCAGTACTTC.

This clonotype was observed at least ten times. The chain has TRBV19 and TRBJ2-1, with 12 bases fitting TRBD2. Germline loops: CDR1 LNHDA, CDR2 SQIVND (reference sequence). Unmatched junction bases numbered 10, after V lost 5 bases and J lost 8 bases. The CDR3 has 16 residues. The CDR3 is CASSGLGLAGLDEQFF. Here the CDR3 DNA reads TGTGCCAGTAGTGGACTCGGACTAGCGGGGCTTGATGAGCAGTTCTTC.

There are a few counts of this clonotype. The chain carries TRBV5-1 and TRBJ2-5; 10 bases are a match to TRBD2. After removal of 7 bases from V and 2 bases from J, the junction contained 5 bases not matched to a gene. Per the germline V gene, CDR1 is SGHRS and CDR2 is YFSETQ. CDR3 length: 14 residues. The CDR3 DNA reads TGCGCCAGCGGGACAGCGGGGGGGCAAGAGACCCAGTACTTC. Translating it yields CASGTAGGQETQYF.

In this sample, this clonotype turned up many times. The V gene is TRBV14, the J gene TRBJ1-3; D possibly corresponds to TRBD1 (5 bases). The V end lost 2 bases, the J end lost 1 base, and 6 bases lay between the germline ends. Germline assignment: CDR1 SGHDN and CDR2 FVKESK. CDR3 length equals 14 residues. The CDR3 spells CASSQWGSGNTIYF. CDR3 bases: TGTGCCAGCAGCCAATGGGGGTCTGGAAACACCATATATTTT.

This clonotype was seen many times. V gene TRBV4-1 combines with J gene TRBJ1-1; D ambiguous. V dropped 0 bases and J dropped 4 bases, with 9 bases sitting between them. CDR1 MGHRA and CDR2 YSYEKL come from the germline V gene. The CDR3 contains 14 residues. In DNA form, the CDR3 reads TGCGCCAGCAGCCAAGAGATTCTGGTCACTGAAGCTTTCTTT. This translates into CASSQEILVTEAFF.

This clonotype was recorded many times. This chain connects TRBV3-1 to TRBJ2-1; no clear D. The CDR3 runs to 15 residues. Trimming removed 2 bases from V and 8 bases from J, with 16 bases in between. Germline CDR1 reads LGHDT; CDR2 reads YNNKEL (reference sequence). The CDR3 nucleotides are TGTGCCAGCAGCCAAAACCTCATTAGTATCGATGAGCAGTTCTTC. Translating gives CASSQNLISIDEQFF.

This clonotype is a singleton in its sample. Just one base apart from a much larger clone, this may be a read error. The genes are TRBV11-1 and TRBJ2-1, with D possibly TRBD2 on 6 matching bases. V gave up 8 bases and J gave up 6 bases, with 20 bases separating them. The CDR3 consists of 15 residues. The germline gives CDR1 SGHAT, CDR2 FQDESV (reference sequence). Here the CDR3 DNA reads TGTGCCAGCGCCTCCTGGGACTCGGACGGCAATGAGCAGTTCTTC. Protein sequence: CASASWDSDGNEQFF.

This clonotype was seen a single time. With a much larger clone just one base away, this may be a read error. The chain combines TRBV12-3 or TRBV12-4 with TRBJ2-7; 13 positions agree with TRBD2. The length of the CDR3 is 16 residues. Trimming at V came to 4 bases and at J to 0 bases, leaving 3 bases not matched to a gene. Written as DNA, the CDR3 is TGTGCCAGCAGTTCGGGGACTAGCGGGACCTCCTACGAGCAGTACTTC. It specifies CASSSGTSGTSYEQYF.

Details on this clonotype: A clone one base away is much larger, so this may be a read error. V and J are TRBV11-2 and TRBJ2-2; 9 bases map to TRBD2. Germline V gene data show CDR1 as SGHAT and CDR2 as FQNNGV. The CDR3 consists of 16 residues. J was trimmed by 4 bases and V by 5 bases; bases with no gene match: 8. In nucleotides, the CDR3 is TGTGCCAGCAGCATCGCCGGGACTAGCAGCACCGGGGAGCTGTTTTTT. Encoded protein: CASSIAGTSSTGELFF.